The 28 T cell receptor beta chains reported below all come from one sample, sequenced in a study of blood T cell repertoires in COVID-19 (dated by TCRdb to 2019 to 2021). To prepare the library, the immunoSEQ multiplex PCR assay was applied. Here the immuneACCESS table is served through TCRdb, limited to in-frame sequences with V and J called. Missing clones are a known gap in these copies; in checked studies unresolved V genes cover under half, and the rest lacks a known reason. In all, the sample holds 80,000 to 90,000 clones, and 70% to 90% of those were seen once. In total, the top ten clones hold 0.95% to 1.5% of the sample. Input material: peripheral blood. The receptors were sampled from a man older than 75 with active or convalescent COVID-19.

This chain links TRBV10-3 with TRBJ2-7; 7 nucleotides match TRBD2. Per the germline V gene, CDR1 is ENHRY and CDR2 is SYGVKD. V was pared by 4 bases and J by 5 bases, with 8 bases of the junction left unmatched. The CDR3 totals 14 residues. The CDR3: CAISGEGGPNEQYF. The CDR3 DNA is TGTGCCATCAGTGGGGAGGGAGGGCCAAACGAGCAGTACTTC.

A few counts support this clone. V usage is TRBV4-3 and J usage is TRBJ2-3, with D tentatively TRBD1 (5 bases). Trimming left V 1 base short and J 5 bases short, with 16 bases between. The CDR3 spans 16 residues. Germline V lookup: CDR1 LGHNA, CDR2 YSLEER. The CDR3 is CASSQGWSQAGDTQYF. CDR3 sequence (DNA): TGCGCCAGCAGCCAAGGGTGGTCACAGGCTGGAGATACGCAGTATTTT.

This clone turned up a few times. This chain links TRBV4-2 with TRBJ2-3, with TRBD2 as a possible D gene (5 bases). CDR1 is LGHNA, CDR2 YNFKEQ, per germline. The CDR3 is 15 residues long. V lost 0 bases and J 0 bases, leaving 7 bases between the germline ends. CDR3 nucleotide sequence: TGTGCCAGCAGCCAAGAGCGGGTCAGCACAGATACGCAGTATTTT. Translating gives CASSQERVSTDTQYF.

The chain carries TRBV9 and TRBJ1-3, with a weak D call TRBD1 (6 bases). With 3 bases removed from V and 0 bases from J, the gap between germline ends came to 10 bases. This CDR3 spans 15 amino acids. The V gene's germline CDR1 is SGDLS and CDR2 YYNGEE. The CDR3 nucleotides are TGTGCCAGCAGCGGTGTGACAGGCTCTGGAAACACCATATATTTT. Translating gives CASSGVTGSGNTIYF. Complete variable domain (other parts from reference TRBV9 and TRBJ1-3): DSGVTQTPKHLITATGQRVTLRCSPRSGDLSVYWYQQSLDQGLQFLIQYYNGEERAKGNILERFSAQQFPDLHSELNLSSLELGDSALYFCASSGVTGSGNTIYFGEGSWLTVV.

V usage is TRBV12-3 or TRBV12-4 and J usage is TRBJ2-7, with D possibly being TRBD1 (6 bases). The V end was cut by 5 bases, the J end by 3 bases, with 11 bases between. The CDR3 runs 13 residues. CDR3 nucleotide sequence: TGTGCCAGCAGTCACCAGACAGGCTACGAGCAGTACTTC. Encoded protein: CASSHQTGYEQYF.

The rearrangement uses TRBV4-1 and TRBJ1-2, with D possibly TRBD1 on 5 matching bases. With 2 bases removed from V and 5 bases from J, the gap between germline ends came to 18 bases. The CDR3 extends over 16 amino acids. Germline V gene lookup returns CDR1 MGHRA and CDR2 YSYEKL. CDR3: CASSQTPGHDIYGYTF. The CDR3 nucleotides are TGCGCCAGCAGCCAAACACCCGGACACGACATATATGGCTACACCTTC.

Points on this clone: This sample also contains other DNA sequences that code for the same CDR3. The rearrangement links TRBV7-2 to TRBJ2-4; 7 bases are a match to TRBD1. After removal of 0 bases from V and 7 bases from J, the junction contained 0 bases not matched to a gene. CDR3 length: 13 residues. Germline lookup yields CDR1 SGHTA and CDR2 FQGNSA. The CDR3 reads CASSLARGNIQYF. DNA of the CDR3: TGTGCCAGCAGCTTAGCCAGGGGGAACATTCAGTACTTC.

V usage is TRBV3-1 (or the pseudogene TRBV3-2) and J usage is TRBJ1-6; tentative D call: TRBD1 (5 bases). CDR1 is LGHDT and CDR2 is YNNKEL in the germline V gene (reference sequence). V was cut by 1 base and J by 2 bases, with 9 bases left in between. The CDR3 extends over 16 amino acids. CDR3 protein: CASSQGGGAYNSPLHF. The CDR3, as DNA: TGTGCCAGCAGCCAAGGCGGAGGGGCCTATAATTCACCCCTCCACTTT.

The chain recombines TRBV6-5 with TRBJ1-4, with D possibly TRBD1 on 6 matching bases. Trimming removed 0 bases from V and 6 bases from J, with 11 bases in between. The CDR3 has 15 amino acids. Germline lookup yields CDR1 MNHEY and CDR2 SVGAGI. As DNA, the CDR3 is TGTGCCAGCAGTTACTCACAGGGTAGGGATGAAAAACTGTTTTTT. Translating gives CASSYSQGRDEKLFF.

CDR3 in amino acids: CASSQGPRYEQYF. CDR3 bases: TGTGCCAGCAGCCAGGGTCCCCGCTACGAGCAGTACTTC. V is TRBV7-2 and J is TRBJ2-7; a possible D gene is TRBD1 (5 bases). The germline CDR1 and CDR2 sequences are SGHTA and FQGNSA. Trimming removed 5 bases from V and 3 bases from J, with 11 bases in between. The CDR3 extends over 13 amino acids.

The rearrangement links TRBV9 to TRBJ2-1; possible D gene TRBD2, 6 bases. This CDR3 is built from 15 residues. V lost 4 bases, J lost 4 bases, and 15 bases lay in between. The germline V gene has CDR1 SGDLS and CDR2 YYNGEE. DNA of the CDR3: TGTGCCAGCAGCCCACAAGTAGCGGATTACAATGAGCAGTTCTTC. It codes for CASSPQVADYNEQFF.

This chain connects TRBV29-1 to TRBJ1-1, with D perhaps TRBD1 (6 bases). The V gene's germline CDR1 is SQVTM and CDR2 ANQGSEA. Trimming left V 4 bases short and J 2 bases short, with 14 bases between. The CDR3 covers 14 residues. This CDR3 reads CSVGRQDGNTEAFF. The CDR3 nucleotides are TGCAGCGTTGGCCGACAGGATGGAAACACTGAAGCTTTCTTT.

The chain is built from TRBV6-5 and TRBJ1-3, with D tentatively TRBD1 (5 bases). Between the trimmed V and J ends, which lost 8 bases and 4 bases, there was a span of 12 bases. The CDR3 is 13 residues long. Germline CDR1 MNHEY, CDR2 SVGAGI. The CDR3 sequence: CASRREAGNTIYF. The CDR3 DNA reads TGTGCCAGCCGCAGGGAGGCGGGAAACACCATATATTTT.

J is TRBJ1-1 and V is TRBV29-1, with D possibly matching TRBD1 (6 bases). CDR1 and CDR2 from the germline V gene are SQVTM and ANQGSEA. This CDR3 is built from 15 residues. V was cut by 5 bases and J by 3 bases, with 19 bases left in between. CDR3 DNA: TGCAGCGTTCAAAACCAGGGGTTTCCGTACACTGAAGCTTTCTTT. Protein sequence: CSVQNQGFPYTEAFF.

This chain links TRBV7-3 with TRBJ2-1, with TRBD2 identical over 9 bases. The trim removed 5 bases at V and 9 bases at J, leaving 14 bases unmatched. CDR3 length: 16 residues. Germline V gene data show CDR1 as SGHTA and CDR2 as FQGTGA. In DNA form, the CDR3 reads TGTGCCAGCAGCCCTATAGCGGGAGCGGGTTCCTTTGAGCAGTTCTTC. This encodes CASSPIAGAGSFEQFF.

The rearrangement uses TRBV19 and TRBJ1-2; possible D gene TRBD1, 5 bases. Germline assignment: CDR1 LNHDA and CDR2 SQIVND (reference sequence). The length of the CDR3 is 14 residues. The V end lost 9 bases, the J end lost 3 bases, and 17 bases lay between the germline ends. This chain's CDR3 is CASQEGPADYGYTF. CDR3 bases: TGTGCCAGCCAGGAGGGACCGGCTGACTATGGCTACACCTTC. The complete variable domain, with remaining parts taken from reference TRBV19 and TRBJ1-2, reads DGGITQSPKYLFRKEGQNVTLSCEQNLNHDAMYWYRQDPGQGLRLIYYSQIVNDFQKGDIAEGYSVSREKKESFPLTVTSAQKNPTAFYLCASQEGPADYGYTFGSGTRLTVV.

The V gene is TRBV28, the J gene TRBJ1-5; D is uncertain. V dropped 10 bases and J dropped 6 bases, with 25 bases sitting between them. This CDR3 has 16 residues. The germline V gene encodes CDR1 MDHEN and CDR2 SYDVKM. As DNA, the CDR3 is TGTGCCACCTTGAGCCCGGGAGAGACACGGGGTCAGCCCCAGCATTTT. The encoded protein is CATLSPGETRGQPQHF. The full variable domain, in which reference TRBV28 and TRBJ1-5 provide the parts outside the CDR3, is DVKVTQSSRYLVKRTGEKVFLECVQDMDHENMFWYRQDPGLGLRLIYFSYDVKMKEKGDIPEGYSVSREKKERFSLILESASTNQTSMYLCATLSPGETRGQPQHFGDGTRLSIL.

The chain links TRBV10-3 to TRBJ2-7; D gene uncertain. CDR3 length: 12 amino acids. From germline, CDR1 is ENHRY and CDR2 SYGVKD. Deletions cut 4 bases from V and 0 bases from J, with 4 bases between. The CDR3 coding sequence is TGTGCCATCAGTGGCGGCTCCTACGAGCAGTACTTC. Amino acid sequence: CAISGGSYEQYF.

The V gene is TRBV9, the J gene TRBJ2-2; D possibly corresponds to TRBD1 (5 bases). The germline V gene has CDR1 SGDLS and CDR2 YYNGEE. Trimming shortened V by 6 bases and J by 7 bases, and 16 bases separated the two germline ends. The CDR3 extends over 14 amino acids. The CDR3 region has the DNA TGTGCCAGCAACCGCATAGGGGATAACGGGGAGCTGTTTTTT. It specifies CASNRIGDNGELFF.

V usage is TRBV5-1 and J usage is TRBJ1-2; D might be TRBD1 (6 bases). Germline V gene lookup returns CDR1 SGHRS and CDR2 YFSETQ. Trimming cost V 4 bases and J 4 bases, with 17 bases left between them. The CDR3 spans 15 residues. This CDR3 is CASSATTGFGYGYTF. The CDR3 region has the DNA TGCGCCAGCAGCGCCACCACAGGGTTTGGCTATGGCTACACCTTC.

The rearrangement uses TRBV15 and TRBJ1-4; no clear D gene. V lost 0 bases, J lost 6 bases, and 5 bases lay in between. CDR1 and CDR2 from the germline V gene are LNHNV and YYDKDF (reference sequence). The CDR3 extends over 13 amino acids. For the CDR3, the DNA is TGTGCCACCAGCAGAGATAGCCATGAAAAACTGTTTTTT. Its translation is CATSRDSHEKLFF.

The rearrangement uses TRBV29-1 and TRBJ2-7; D may be TRBD1 (6 bases). This CDR3 comprises 13 residues. The V gene lost 5 bases and the J gene lost 2 bases, with 13 bases spanning the gap. In germline, CDR1 is SQVTM, CDR2 ANQGSEA. Here the CDR3 DNA reads TGCAGCGTTCGCCAGGGGTGGGCCTACGAGCAGTACTTC. Encoded protein: CSVRQGWAYEQYF.

The J gene is TRBJ2-5, the V gene TRBV9, with TRBD2 matching over 8 bases. Germline V gives CDR1 SGDLS, CDR2 YYNGEE. J lost 5 bases, V lost 4 bases, and 10 bases had no gene match. The CDR3 covers 15 residues. CDR3 in amino acids: CASSPHAGGWETQYF. The DNA of the CDR3 is TGTGCCAGCAGCCCCCACGCGGGAGGTTGGGAGACCCAGTACTTC.

The chain is built from TRBV7-3 and TRBJ2-1, with D tentatively TRBD2 (6 bases). The CDR3 is made up of 14 amino acids. The V gene's germline CDR1 is SGHTA and CDR2 FQGTGA. Deletions cut 2 bases from V and 9 bases from J, with 14 bases between. CDR3 residues: CASSLGRAGFEQFF. The CDR3, as DNA: TGTGCCAGCAGCTTAGGGAGAGCGGGCTTTGAGCAGTTCTTC.

The CDR3 here is CASKKEWANVLTF. The CDR3 DNA follows: TGTGCCAGCAAGAAGGAGTGGGCCAACGTCCTGACTTTC. This sequence joins TRBV6-5 and TRBJ2-6, with D uncertain. The CDR3 runs 13 residues. Per germline, CDR1 MNHEY and CDR2 SVGAGI. V was pared by 7 bases and J by 5 bases, with 9 bases between.

A single count supports this clone. The chain couples TRBV19 to TRBJ1-1; 10 nucleotides align to TRBD1. The CDR3 is 14 residues long. Germline V lookup: CDR1 LNHDA, CDR2 SQIVND (reference sequence). The V segment lost 8 bases and the J segment 7 bases; nucleotides outside the gene matches: 10. CDR3 protein: CASSPGTGDGEAFF. In DNA, the CDR3 is TGTGCCAGTTCTCCCGGGACAGGGGATGGTGAAGCTTTCTTT.

The gene calls are TRBV12-3 or TRBV12-4 and TRBJ1-6, with a weak D call TRBD1 (6 bases). This CDR3 is built from 12 residues. Trimming shortened V by 7 bases and J by 9 bases, and 10 bases separated the two germline ends. The CDR3 DNA reads as TGTGCCAGCAAGGACAGCAGTTCACCCCTCCACTTT. Protein sequence: CASKDSSSPLHF.

The chain carries TRBV30 and TRBJ1-2; 9 bases map to TRBD1. The CDR3 is 14 residues long. V lost 3 bases to trimming and J lost 5 bases; unmatched junction nucleotides: 7. CDR1 is GTSNPN, CDR2 SVGIG, per germline (reference sequence). The CDR3 loop reads CAWRGTGISYGYTF. The CDR3 DNA follows: TGTGCCTGGAGGGGGACAGGGATCTCATATGGCTACACCTTC.